This T cell receptor (beta chain) was observed in a study of T cells in Graves' hyperthyroidism and ophthalmopathy. A few counts support this clonotype. The antigen is unknown. Whole-study results and caveats: Ophthalmopathy cases were set apart from stable hyperthyroidism by a 13 V-J model.

Diagnosis relied on clinical symptoms, serum thyroxine and TRAb, thyroid ultrasound and orbital computed tomography. TCR beta CDR3 sequences were amplified from RNA transcripts. RT-PCR in the first round (using the HTBI primer set) targeted the TCR CDR3. One entry per CDR3 protein results from TCRdb running MiXCR on the multiplex PCR reads. The table has 300,000 to 450,000 distinct CDR3 sequences, approximately 25% seen once. Germline V gene data show CDR1 as SGHDT and CDR2 as YYEEEE. Trimming pared 4 bases from V and 6 bases from J, leaving 18 bases between. This CDR3 is built from 15 residues. The sequence was obtained from a man aged 50-60 years with Graves' hyperthyroidism. This rearrangement joins TRBV5-6 to TRBJ2-3, with D uncertain. Sequencing used blood. In DNA form, the CDR3 reads TGTGCCAGCAGCCCGAGCCTAACAACCGGGGATACGCAGTATTTT. Translating gives CASSPSLTTGDTQYF.